The clone carrying this T cell receptor (beta chain) was counted ten times or more. The antigen remains unidentified. With the read ending 3 residues before the CDR3 end, the germline J gene is used to fill in that end. This sample was included in a study of T cell clonality in common variable immunodeficiency. Findings and caveats of the study: CVID subjects showed higher TCRbeta clonality than healthy controls.

Sequencing input was equivalent genomic DNA from CVID and controls. Some clones are missing from TCRdb's copy, which holds only in-frame ones; the method was immunoSEQ multiplex PCR. The sample shows 40,000 to 45,000 clones, none of them appearing just once. The CDR3 runs 13 residues. The germline V gene has CDR1 SEHNR and CDR2 FQNEAQ (reference sequence). Unmatched junction bases numbered 3, after V lost 4 bases and J lost 7 bases. V and J are TRBV7-9 and TRBJ1-1, with 10 positions matching TRBD1. The sequence came from a person aged 18-70 years in good health. The sample consisted of peripheral blood mononuclear cells. CDR3 DNA (partial): TGTGCCAGCAGCTCGGACAGGGGGAGTGAA. It yields the protein CASSSDRGSE. The entire CDR3 protein reads CASSSDRGSEAFF.